These T cell receptor beta chains were read from a single sample in a study of CD8 T cells in ankylosing spondylitis. TCRdb ran MiXCR on the 5' RACE reads and lists one entry per CDR3 protein. The sample carries about 500,000 distinct CDR3 sequences, about 5.7% recorded once. The sequencing sample was made of blood, either unsorted or a sorted T cell fraction (not recorded which). The receptor set was obtained from a male donor with ankylosing spondylitis. Both conserved end residues are trimmed from each CDR3. The order of the fields is V gene, CDR3 protein.

>TRBV25-1
ASSEDTTYNSPLH
>TRBV24-1
ATSDRDRGTDTQY
>TRBV7-6
ASSLQPSGASTDTQY
>TRBV5-1
ASSRGQTMNTEAF
>TRBV10-3
AISRQQPTNEKLF
>TRBV20-1
SARDPPHPGELF
>TRBV5-1
ASASLPSTEAF
>TRBV11-2
ASSPRGMDYEQY
>TRBV5-1
ASSLGRAVSGANVLT
>TRBV5-1
ASSIQARGTPGELF